The subject of this entry is one T cell receptor beta chain. It lacks a known antigen. There are no base qualities to consult, and no much larger clone falls within one base. The time point tag for this specimen amounts to: baseline before first vaccination. The vaccinee samples were drawn from two UK trials, COV001 and COV002, one of which was a single-blind randomized controlled phase 2/3 trial testing AZD1222 (ChAdOx1 nCoV-19) in healthy adults. For TCRbeta chain sequencing, PBMC samples were collected from trial participants at day 0 and at day 28 after the second dose. The data stem from a study of T cell responses to AZD1222 COVID-19 vaccine (dated by TCRdb to the early 2020s). Study-wide context: Because spike-specific TCR depth and breadth did not differ between the two schedules, AZD1222 recipients who got a second dose at roughly 4 weeks were pooled with those who got a second dose at roughly 12 weeks. A total of over 230 trial participants underwent TCR sequencing, of whom approximately 200 had received two doses of AZD1222 and some 25 had received two doses of the MenACWY control vaccine. Trial participants were enrolled by age into subgroups of 18-55, 56-69 and 70-plus years, and roughly 150, 30 and 60 TCR-sequenced participants, respectively, were included in these subgroups.

Overall study results and their limits: After two AZD1222 doses, spike-specific TCR breadth and depth were significantly higher than at day 0 and than in MenACWY recipients. Participants were mostly white British, with more females than males. The authors suggested clonal diversity may have been underestimated. Reportedly, almost half of the unique spike-specific TCRs recognized epitopes lying outside the regions that are mutated in the B.1.351 and B.1.1.7 variants. The whole spike protein was spanned by vaccine-associated CD4 TCRs, and dominant responses were seen in regions 160-218 and 743-854. Because no samples from the day 14 peak response were available, repertoires could be characterized only after the peak T cell response. In the small 56-69-year group, the increase in depth fell short of significance, most likely because of low power. Conclusions about previously exposed vaccinees are limited, since just five or six AZD1222 recipients were seropositive for SARS-CoV-2 at baseline.

The CDR3 regions of human TCRbeta chains were analyzed by immunosequencing. As for how the authors treated the data: TCRs in the repertoires were compared against a reference library of SARS-CoV-2-specific TCRs that had been generated with the MIRA antigen-specificity platform. Breadth was defined as the fraction of unique TCRs that were SARS-CoV-2-associated, and depth was defined as the fraction of total T cells that were SARS-CoV-2-associated. Using the MIRA data, each spike-specific TCR was assigned both to the spike region to which the TCR was reactive and to a CD4 or CD8 class. Log10-transformed breadth and depth values were compared by one-way ANOVA with Sidak's multiple comparisons tests. TCRdb retrieved this table from immuneACCESS and kept in-frame rearrangements only. Not all clones are present; in checked studies, unresolved V genes account for under half, and no reason is known for the remainder. V, J and clone size were drawn from that table, and D and trimming were deduced from the DNA. For this sample there are 100,000 to 150,000 clones; around 86% appear just once. Jointly, the top ten make up approximately 7.6% of the sample.

The TCR sequence derives from an adult in good health. The sample in question was peripheral blood, obtained on day 0 of AZD1222 vaccination.

The nucleotides are TGTGCCAGCAGTTACTTAGGGGCCTACGAGCAGTACTTC. This codes for CASSYLGAYEQYF. The rearranged segments are TRBV6-2 or TRBV6-3 and TRBJ2-7, with TRBD1 perhaps the D gene, on 5 matching bases. From its cysteine to its phenylalanine, the CDR3 spans 13 amino acids. The sequence is cut down to CDR3 DNA, 39 bases in frame from base 1. The germline V gene yields MNHEY for CDR1 and SVGEGT for CDR2. The trim is 1 base for V and 2 bases for J, with a gap of 6 bases between the germline ends.